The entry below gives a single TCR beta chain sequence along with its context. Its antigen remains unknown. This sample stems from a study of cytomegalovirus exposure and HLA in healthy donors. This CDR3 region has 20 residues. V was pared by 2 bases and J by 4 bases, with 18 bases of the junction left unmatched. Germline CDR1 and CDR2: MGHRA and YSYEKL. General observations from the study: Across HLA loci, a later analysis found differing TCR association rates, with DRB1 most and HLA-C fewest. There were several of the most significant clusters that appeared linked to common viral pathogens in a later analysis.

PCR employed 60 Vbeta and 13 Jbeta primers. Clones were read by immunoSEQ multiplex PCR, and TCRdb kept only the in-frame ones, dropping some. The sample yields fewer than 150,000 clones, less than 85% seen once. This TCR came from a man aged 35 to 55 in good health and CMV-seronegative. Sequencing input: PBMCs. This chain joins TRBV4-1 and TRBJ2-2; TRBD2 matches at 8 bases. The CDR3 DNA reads TGCGCCAGCAGCCAACCGGGGACTAGATTGTGGTTTCGGGGCACCGGGGAGCTGTTTTTT. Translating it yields CASSQPGTRLWFRGTGELFF.